The TCR beta chain under discussion was sequenced for a study of T cells in Graves' hyperthyroidism and ophthalmopathy. Study-wide context: Peripheral blood was collected at initial diagnosis, before any treatment. General study points: In the blood, most expanded thyroid clonotypes above 0.001 appeared as well. The model's output predicted ophthalmopathy at a median of roughly 6.9 months prior to onset.

Diagnosing involved the use of clinical symptoms, serum thyroxine and TRAb, thyroid ultrasound and orbital computed tomography. There are a few counts of this clonotype. Its antigen is unknown. This CDR3 fails to terminate in the conserved phenylalanine or tryptophan, so it likely reflects a read error. There were TCR beta CDR3 regions amplified from RNA transcripts. During a first-round RT-PCR of the TCR CDR3, the HTBI primer set was used. TCRdb re-called the multiplex PCR reads through MiXCR, storing one row per CDR3 protein. The table has 300,000 to 350,000 distinct CDR3 sequences, around 18% seen once. The clonotype originates from a woman in her thirties or forties with Graves' ophthalmopathy. The sample taken for sequencing was blood.

CDR3 bases: TGCAGCGTTGAAGATCGTCGGGGGCCTGAGACCCAGTACCTC. Translating gives CSVEDRRGPETQYL. The V call is TRBV29-1, the J call TRBJ2-5; D could derive from TRBD1 or TRBD2 (6 bases each). The ends were cut back, 0 bases at V and 5 bases at J, with 13 bases in the middle. Germline CDR1 and CDR2: SQVTM and ANQGSEA. This CDR3 contains 14 residues.